This T cell receptor (beta chain) is from a study of immune heterogeneity within non-small cell lung tumors. Study-wide results and caveats: Identical dominant CDR3 beta clonotypes showed recurrence across tumor sites within a patient, and site-unique high-frequency clones were also present.

TCR beta CDR3 regions came from multiplex PCR with 32 forward V and 13 reverse J primers. MiXCR, applied by TCRdb to the multiplex PCR reads, yields one record per CDR3 protein. The sample consists of 9,900 or so distinct CDR3 sequences, 26% of them appearing once. The CDR3 sequence is 15 residues long. Germline CDR1 is ENHRY and CDR2 is SYGVKD. V was cut by 6 bases and J by 2 bases, with 16 bases left in between. Template input, which was bulk tumor genomic DNA, totaled roughly 600 ng per sample. Biopsy collection occurred during surgery, with several far-apart biopsies per primary tumor. Enrolled individuals presented with untreated, newly diagnosed non-small cell lung cancer and received curative surgery. By proportion, this clonotype is large. As yet, its antigen is unknown.

The source of this sequence is a woman between 45 and 65 years old with non-small cell lung cancer. The sample taken for sequencing was lung tumor tissue. This chain connects TRBV10-3 to TRBJ1-1; D not certain. CDR3 protein: CAISASARSNTEAFF. The CDR3 coding sequence is TGTGCCATCAGCGCCTCGGCAAGGTCTAACACTGAAGCTTTCTTT.